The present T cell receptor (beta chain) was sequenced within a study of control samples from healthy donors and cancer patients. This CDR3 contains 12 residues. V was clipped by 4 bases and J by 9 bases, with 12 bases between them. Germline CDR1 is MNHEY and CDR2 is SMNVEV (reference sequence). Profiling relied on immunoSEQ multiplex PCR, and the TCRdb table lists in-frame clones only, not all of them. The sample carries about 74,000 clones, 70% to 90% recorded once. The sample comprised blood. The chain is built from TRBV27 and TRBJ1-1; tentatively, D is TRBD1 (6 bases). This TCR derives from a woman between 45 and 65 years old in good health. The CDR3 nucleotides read TGTGCCAGCAGTTCACAAGGGACAAAAGCTTTCTTT. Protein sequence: CASSSQGTKAFF.